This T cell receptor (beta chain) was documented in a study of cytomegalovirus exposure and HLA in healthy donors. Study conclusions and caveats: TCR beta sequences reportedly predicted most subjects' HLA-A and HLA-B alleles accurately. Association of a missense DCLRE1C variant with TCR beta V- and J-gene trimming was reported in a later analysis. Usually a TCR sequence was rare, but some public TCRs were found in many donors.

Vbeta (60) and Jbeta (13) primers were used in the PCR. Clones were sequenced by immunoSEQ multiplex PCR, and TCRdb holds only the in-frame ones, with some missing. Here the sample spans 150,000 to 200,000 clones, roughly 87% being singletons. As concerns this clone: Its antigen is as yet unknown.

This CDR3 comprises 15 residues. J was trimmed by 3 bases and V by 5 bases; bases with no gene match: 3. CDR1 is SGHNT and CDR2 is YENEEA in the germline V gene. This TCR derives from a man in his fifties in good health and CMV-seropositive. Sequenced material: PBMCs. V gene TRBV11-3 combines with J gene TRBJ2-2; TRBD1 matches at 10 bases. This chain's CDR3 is CASSLTGGYTGELFF. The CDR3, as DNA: TGTGCCAGCAGCCTGACAGGGGGCTACACCGGGGAGCTGTTTTTT. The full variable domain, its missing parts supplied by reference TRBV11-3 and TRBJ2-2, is EAGVVQSPRYKIIEKKQPVAFWCNPISGHNTLYWYLQNLGQGPELLIRYENEEAVDDSQLPKDRFSAERLKGVDSTLKIQPAELGDSAVYLCASSLTGGYTGELFFGEGSRLTVL.